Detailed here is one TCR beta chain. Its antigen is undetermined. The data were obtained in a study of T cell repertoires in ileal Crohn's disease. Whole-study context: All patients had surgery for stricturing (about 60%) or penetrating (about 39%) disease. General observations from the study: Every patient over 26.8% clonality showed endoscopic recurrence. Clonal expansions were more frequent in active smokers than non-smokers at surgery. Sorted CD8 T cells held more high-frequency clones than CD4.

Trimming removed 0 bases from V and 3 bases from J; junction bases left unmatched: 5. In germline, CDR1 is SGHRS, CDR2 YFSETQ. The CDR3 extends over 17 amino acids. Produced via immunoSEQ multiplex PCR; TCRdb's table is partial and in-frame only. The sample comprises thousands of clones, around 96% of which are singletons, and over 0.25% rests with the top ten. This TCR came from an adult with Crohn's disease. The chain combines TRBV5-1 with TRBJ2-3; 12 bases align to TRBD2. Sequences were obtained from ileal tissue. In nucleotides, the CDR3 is TGCGCCAGCAGCTTGGCCTCTGGACTAGCGGGGACAGATACGCAGTATTTT. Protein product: CASSLASGLAGTDTQYF.